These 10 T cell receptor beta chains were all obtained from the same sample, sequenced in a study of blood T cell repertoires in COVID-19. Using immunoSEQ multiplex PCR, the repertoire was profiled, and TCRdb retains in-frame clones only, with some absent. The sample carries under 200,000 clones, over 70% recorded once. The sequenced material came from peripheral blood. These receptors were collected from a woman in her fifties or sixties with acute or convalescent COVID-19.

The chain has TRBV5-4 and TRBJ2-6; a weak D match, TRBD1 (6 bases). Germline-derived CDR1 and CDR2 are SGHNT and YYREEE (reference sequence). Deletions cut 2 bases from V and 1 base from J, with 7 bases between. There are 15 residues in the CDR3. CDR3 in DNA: TGTGCCAGCAGCTTCGACAGGTCTGGGGCCAACGTCCTGACTTTC. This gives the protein CASSFDRSGANVLTF.

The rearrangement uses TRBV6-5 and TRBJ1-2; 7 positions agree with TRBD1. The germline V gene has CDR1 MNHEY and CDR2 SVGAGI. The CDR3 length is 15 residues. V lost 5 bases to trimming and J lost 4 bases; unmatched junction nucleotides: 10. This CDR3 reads CASSQTQTGPYGYTF. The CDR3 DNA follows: TGTGCCAGCAGTCAAACCCAGACAGGGCCCTATGGCTACACCTTC.

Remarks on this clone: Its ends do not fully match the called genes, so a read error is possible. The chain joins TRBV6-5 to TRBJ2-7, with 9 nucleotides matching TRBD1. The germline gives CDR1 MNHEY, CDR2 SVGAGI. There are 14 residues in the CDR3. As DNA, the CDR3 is TGTGCCAGCAGGGACCGGGACAGGGTTACCCACCCCCACTTC. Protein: CASRDRDRVTHPHF.

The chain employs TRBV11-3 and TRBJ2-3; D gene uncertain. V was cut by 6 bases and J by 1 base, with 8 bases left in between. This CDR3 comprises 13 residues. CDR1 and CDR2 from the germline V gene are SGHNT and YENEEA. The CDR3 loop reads CASRGIGTDTQYF. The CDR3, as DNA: TGTGCCAGCAGGGGCATTGGCACAGATACGCAGTATTTT.

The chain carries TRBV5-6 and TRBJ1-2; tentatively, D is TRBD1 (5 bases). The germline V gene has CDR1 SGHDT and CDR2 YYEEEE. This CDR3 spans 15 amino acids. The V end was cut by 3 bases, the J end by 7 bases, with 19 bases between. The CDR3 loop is CASSWSFQGSGGYTF. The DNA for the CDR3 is TGTGCCAGCAGCTGGTCCTTTCAGGGAAGTGGTGGCTACACCTTC.

Here the CDR3 reads CASSYDPGQAFYEQYF. The CDR3 nucleotides are TGTGCCAGCAGTTACGACCCTGGACAGGCCTTCTACGAGCAGTACTTC. V usage is TRBV6-2 or TRBV6-3 and J usage is TRBJ2-7, with 7 bases aligning to TRBD1. V was clipped by 2 bases and J by 3 bases; unmatched bases: 10. The germline V gene has CDR1 MNHEY and CDR2 SVGEGT. The CDR3 covers 16 residues.

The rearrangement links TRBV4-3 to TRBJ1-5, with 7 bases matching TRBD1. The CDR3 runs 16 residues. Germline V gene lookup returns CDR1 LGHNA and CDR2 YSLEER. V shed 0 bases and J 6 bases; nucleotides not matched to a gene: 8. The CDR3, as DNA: TGCGCCAGCAGCCAAGAATGGGGACAGAACGGTCAGCCCCAGCATTTT. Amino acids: CASSQEWGQNGQPQHF.

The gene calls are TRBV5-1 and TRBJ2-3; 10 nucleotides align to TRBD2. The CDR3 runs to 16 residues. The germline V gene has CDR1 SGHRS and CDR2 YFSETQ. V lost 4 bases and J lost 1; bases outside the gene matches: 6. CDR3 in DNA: TGCGCCAGCAGCCCCGGACTAGCGGCAGGCACAGATACGCAGTATTTT. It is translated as CASSPGLAAGTDTQYF.

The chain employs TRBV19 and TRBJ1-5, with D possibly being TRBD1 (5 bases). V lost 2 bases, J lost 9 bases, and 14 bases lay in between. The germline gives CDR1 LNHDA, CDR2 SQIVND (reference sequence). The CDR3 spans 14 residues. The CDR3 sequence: CASSIPQGNAPQHF. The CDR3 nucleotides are TGTGCCAGTAGTATACCGCAGGGTAACGCGCCCCAGCATTTT.

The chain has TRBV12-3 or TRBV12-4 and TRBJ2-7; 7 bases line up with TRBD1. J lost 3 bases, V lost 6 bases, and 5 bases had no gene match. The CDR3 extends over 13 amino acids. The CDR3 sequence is CASRTTGYYEQYF. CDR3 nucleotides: TGTGCCAGCAGAACGACAGGGTACTACGAGCAGTACTTC.